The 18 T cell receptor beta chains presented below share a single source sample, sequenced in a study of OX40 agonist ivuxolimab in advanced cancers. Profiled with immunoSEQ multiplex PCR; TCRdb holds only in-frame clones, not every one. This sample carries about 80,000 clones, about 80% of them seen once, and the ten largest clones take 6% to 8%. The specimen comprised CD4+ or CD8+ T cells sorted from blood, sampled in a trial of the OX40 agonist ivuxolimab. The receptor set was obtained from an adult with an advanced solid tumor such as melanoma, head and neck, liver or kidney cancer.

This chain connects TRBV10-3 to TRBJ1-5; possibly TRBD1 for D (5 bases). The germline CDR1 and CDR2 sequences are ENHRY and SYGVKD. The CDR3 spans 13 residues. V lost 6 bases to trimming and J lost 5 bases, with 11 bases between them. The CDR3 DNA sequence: TGTGCCATCAGAGGGACCGGGGATCAGCCCCAGCATTTT. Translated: CAIRGTGDQPQHF.

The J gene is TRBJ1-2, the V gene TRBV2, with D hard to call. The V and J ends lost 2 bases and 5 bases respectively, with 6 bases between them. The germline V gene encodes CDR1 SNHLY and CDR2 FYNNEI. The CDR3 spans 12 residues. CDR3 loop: CASSESGYGYTF. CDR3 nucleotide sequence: TGTGCCAGCAGTGAATCTGGGTATGGCTACACCTTC.

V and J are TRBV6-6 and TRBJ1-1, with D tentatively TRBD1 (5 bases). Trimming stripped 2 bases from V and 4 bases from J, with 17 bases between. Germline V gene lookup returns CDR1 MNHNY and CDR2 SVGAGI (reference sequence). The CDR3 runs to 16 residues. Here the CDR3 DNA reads TGTGCCAGCAGTTACGGGCCGAGACAGATTCTCACTGAAGCTTTCTTT. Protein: CASSYGPRQILTEAFF.

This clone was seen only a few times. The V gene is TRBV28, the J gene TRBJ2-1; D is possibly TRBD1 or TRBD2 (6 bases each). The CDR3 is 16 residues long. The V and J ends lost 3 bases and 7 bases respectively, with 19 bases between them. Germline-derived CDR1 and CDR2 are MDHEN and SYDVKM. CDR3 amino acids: CASSLGSRGLGNEQFF. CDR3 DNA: TGTGCCAGCAGTTTGGGGTCCCGGGGGCTCGGAAATGAGCAGTTCTTC.

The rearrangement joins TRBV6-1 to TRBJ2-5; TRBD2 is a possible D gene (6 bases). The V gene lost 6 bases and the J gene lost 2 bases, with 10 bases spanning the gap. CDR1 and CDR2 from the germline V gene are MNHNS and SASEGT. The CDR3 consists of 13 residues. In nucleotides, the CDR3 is TGTGCCAGCAGCGGGACTGTTCAAGAGACCCAGTACTTC. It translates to CASSGTVQETQYF.

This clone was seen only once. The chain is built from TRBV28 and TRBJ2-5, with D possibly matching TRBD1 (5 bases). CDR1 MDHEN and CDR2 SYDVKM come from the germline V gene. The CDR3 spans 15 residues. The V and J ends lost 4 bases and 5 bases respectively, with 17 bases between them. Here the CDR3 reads CASSSVAGAGETQYF. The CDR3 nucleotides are TGTGCCAGCAGTTCGGTGGCTGGGGCCGGGGAGACCCAGTACTTC.

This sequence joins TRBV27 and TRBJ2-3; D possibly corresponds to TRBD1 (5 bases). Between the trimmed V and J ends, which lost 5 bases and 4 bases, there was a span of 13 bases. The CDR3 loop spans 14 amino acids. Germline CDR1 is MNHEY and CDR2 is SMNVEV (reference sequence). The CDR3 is CASSTQGLADTQYF. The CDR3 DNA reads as TGTGCCAGCAGTACTCAGGGCCTCGCAGATACGCAGTATTTT.

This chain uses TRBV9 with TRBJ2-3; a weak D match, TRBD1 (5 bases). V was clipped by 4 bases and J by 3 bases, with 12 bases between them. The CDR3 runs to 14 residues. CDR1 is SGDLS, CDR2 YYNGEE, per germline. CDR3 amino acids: CASSSQTVTDTQYF. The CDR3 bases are TGTGCCAGCAGCTCCCAGACAGTAACAGATACGCAGTATTTT.

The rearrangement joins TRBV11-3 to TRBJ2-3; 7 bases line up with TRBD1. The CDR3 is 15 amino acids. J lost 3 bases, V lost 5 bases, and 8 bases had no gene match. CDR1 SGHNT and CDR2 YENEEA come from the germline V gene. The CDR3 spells CASSLRQGPTDTQYF. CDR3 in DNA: TGTGCCAGCAGCCTCAGACAGGGACCAACAGATACGCAGTATTTT.

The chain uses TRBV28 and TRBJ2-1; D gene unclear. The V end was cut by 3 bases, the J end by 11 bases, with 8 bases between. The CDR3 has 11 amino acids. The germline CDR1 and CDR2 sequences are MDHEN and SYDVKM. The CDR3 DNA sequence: TGTGCCAGCAGTTTGAAGGCTAAGCAGTTCTTC. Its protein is CASSLKAKQFF.

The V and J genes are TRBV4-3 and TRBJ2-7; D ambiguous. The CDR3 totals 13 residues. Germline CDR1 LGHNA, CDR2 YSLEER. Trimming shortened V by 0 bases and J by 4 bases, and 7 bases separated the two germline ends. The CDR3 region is CASSQDRSYEQYF. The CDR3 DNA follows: TGCGCCAGCAGCCAAGATAGGTCGTACGAGCAGTACTTC.

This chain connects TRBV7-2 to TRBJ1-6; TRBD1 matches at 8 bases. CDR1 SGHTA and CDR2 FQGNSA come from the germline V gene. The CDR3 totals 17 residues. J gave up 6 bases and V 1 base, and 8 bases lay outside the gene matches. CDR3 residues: CASSLDAGGWFNSPLHF. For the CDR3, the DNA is TGTGCCAGCAGCTTAGATGCAGGGGGCTGGTTTAATTCACCCCTCCACTTT. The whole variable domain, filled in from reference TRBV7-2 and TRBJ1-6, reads GAGVSQSPSNKVTEKGKDVELRCDPISGHTALYWYRQSLGQGLEFLIYFQGNSAPDKSGLPSDRFSAERTGGSVSTLTIQRTQQEDSAVYLCASSLDAGGWFNSPLHFGNGTRLTVT.

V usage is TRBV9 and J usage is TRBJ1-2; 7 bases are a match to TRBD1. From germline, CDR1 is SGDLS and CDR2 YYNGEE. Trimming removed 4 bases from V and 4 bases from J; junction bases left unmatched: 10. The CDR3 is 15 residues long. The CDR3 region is CASSTSRQGLYGYTF. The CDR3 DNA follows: TGTGCCAGCAGCACCTCAAGACAGGGCCTCTATGGCTACACCTTC.

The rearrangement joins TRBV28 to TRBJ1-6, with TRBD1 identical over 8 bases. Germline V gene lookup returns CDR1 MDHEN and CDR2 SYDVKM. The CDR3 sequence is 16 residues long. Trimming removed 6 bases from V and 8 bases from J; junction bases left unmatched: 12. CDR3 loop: CASSPGRWTGHSPLHF. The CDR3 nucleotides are TGTGCCAGCAGCCCGGGCCGCTGGACAGGGCATTCACCCCTCCACTTT. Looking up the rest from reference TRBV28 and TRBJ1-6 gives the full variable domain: DVKVTQSSRYLVKRTGEKVFLECVQDMDHENMFWYRQDPGLGLRLIYFSYDVKMKEKGDIPEGYSVSREKKERFSLILESASTNQTSMYLCASSPGRWTGHSPLHFGNGTRLTVT.

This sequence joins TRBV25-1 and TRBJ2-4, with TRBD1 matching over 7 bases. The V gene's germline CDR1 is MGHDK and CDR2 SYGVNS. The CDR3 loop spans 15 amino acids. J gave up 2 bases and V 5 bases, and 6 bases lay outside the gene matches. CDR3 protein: CASSRAGGSKNIQYF. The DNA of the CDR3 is TGTGCCAGCAGTAGGGCAGGGGGATCCAAAAACATTCAGTACTTC.

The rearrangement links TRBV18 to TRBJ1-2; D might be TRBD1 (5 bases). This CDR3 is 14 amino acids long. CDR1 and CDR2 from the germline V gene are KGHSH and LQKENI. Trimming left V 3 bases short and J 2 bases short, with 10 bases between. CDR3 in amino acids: CASSPGGDNYGYTF. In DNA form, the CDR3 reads TGTGCCAGCTCACCGGGAGGGGACAACTATGGCTACACCTTC.

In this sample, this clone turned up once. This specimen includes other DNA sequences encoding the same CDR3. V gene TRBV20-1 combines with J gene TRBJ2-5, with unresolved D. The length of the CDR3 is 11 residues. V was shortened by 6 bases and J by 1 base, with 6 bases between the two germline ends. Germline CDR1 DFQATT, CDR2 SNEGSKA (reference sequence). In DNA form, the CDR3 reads TGCAGTGCCCGGGTCCAAGAGACCCAGTACTTC. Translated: CSARVQETQYF.

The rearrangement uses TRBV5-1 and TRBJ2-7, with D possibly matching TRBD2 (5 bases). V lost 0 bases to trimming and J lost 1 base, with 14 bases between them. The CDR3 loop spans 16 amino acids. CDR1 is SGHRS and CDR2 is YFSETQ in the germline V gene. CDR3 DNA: TGCGCCAGCAGCTTGGGATCAGCGGATGGATCCTACGAGCAGTACTTC. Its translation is CASSLGSADGSYEQYF.